This T cell receptor beta chain was captured by sequencing in a study of cytomegalovirus exposure and HLA in healthy donors. Turning to this clone: Its antigen is not known.

Use of 60 Vbeta and 13 Jbeta primers characterized the PCR. The repertoire was sequenced with immunoSEQ multiplex PCR; TCRdb's copy has only in-frame clones and lacks some. Of about 190,000 clones in the sample, approximately 79% were seen once. General study results and limits: What a later analysis showed was that several of the most significant clusters appeared linked to common viral pathogens. The authors later linked a missense DCLRE1C variant to TCR beta V- and J-gene trimming. One cluster of highly shared sequence variants probably arose as a sequencing artifact.

The CDR3 extends over 15 amino acids. Germline CDR1 is PRHDT and CDR2 is FYEKMQ (reference sequence). Germline trimming cut 2 bases from V and 2 bases from J; bases unmatched to any gene: 6. The sequence was obtained from a young woman in good health and CMV-seronegative. The sample comprised PBMCs. This chain joins TRBV13 and TRBJ2-7; 7 bases match TRBD1. CDR3 sequence: CASSLRSGQTYEQYF. The CDR3 DNA is TGTGCCAGCAGCTTACGATCGGGACAGACCTACGAGCAGTACTTC.